Listed here are 27 T cell receptor beta chains from one sample, sequenced in a study of T-cell memory formation after mild COVID-19 (dated by TCRdb to about 2021). The method was 5' RACE. TCRdb lists the instrument as Illumina NovaSeq 6000. TCRdb passed the public sequencing reads through fastp at Q25 and MiXCR, retaining productive beta sequences. Under each unique CDR3 protein, matching rows form one entry showing the most common genes and DNA. In all, the sample holds almost 550,000 distinct CDR3 sequences, and around 21% of those were seen once. Around 13% of the sample rests with the top ten. Sequencing was carried out using PBMCs or a T cell subset sorted from them (not recorded which). The receptors were sampled from an adult woman who had mild COVID-19 (a few samples of this study predate the infection). The sample titles of this study are shuffled in the database, so cell type and time point are left out; the donor was told from shared clones.

This clonotype occurred a few times. The chain joins TRBV20-1 to TRBJ2-1; TRBD1 is a possible D gene (6 bases). V lost 1 base and J 2 bases, leaving 9 bases between the germline ends. Germline-derived CDR1 and CDR2 are DFQATT and SNEGSKA (reference sequence). The CDR3 is made up of 14 amino acids. CDR3 DNA: TGCAGTGCTAGAGTGGGACAAACCTACAATGAGCAGTTCTTC. It specifies CSARVGQTYNEQFF.

The chain carries TRBV5-1 and TRBJ1-2; tentatively, D is TRBD1 (6 bases). In germline, CDR1 is SGHRS, CDR2 YFSETQ. Trimming stripped 6 bases from V and 8 bases from J, with 20 bases between. The length of the CDR3 is 14 residues. The CDR3 here is CASTTAGTSTGYTF. The CDR3 nucleotides are TGCGCCAGCACAACCGCCGGGACATCGACCGGCTACACCTTC.

This clonotype was picked up many times. The CDR3 nucleotides are TGTGCCACCAGCGGGGGGGGTAAGACAGGGCGAAAGTCCTACGAGCAGTACTTC. Encoded protein: CATSGGGKTGRKSYEQYF. The chain is built from TRBV15 and TRBJ2-7; D assignment may be TRBD1 or TRBD2 (7 bases each). The germline V and J ends were trimmed by 5 bases and 1 base, with 24 bases remaining between them. Germline values: CDR1 LNHNV, CDR2 YYDKDF (reference sequence). The CDR3 is 18 amino acids. The entire variable domain, with the rest obtained from reference TRBV15 and TRBJ2-7, is as follows: DAMVIQNPRYQVTQFGKPVTLSCSQTLNHNVMYWYQQKSSQAPKLLFHYYDKDFNNEADTPDNFQSRRPNTSFCFLDIRSPGLGDTAMYLCATSGGGKTGRKSYEQYFGPGTRLTVT.

This clonotype was seen more than once but under ten times. The chain uses TRBV4-3 and TRBJ2-7; tentative D call: TRBD2 (5 bases). Germline loops: CDR1 LGHNA, CDR2 YSLEER. The CDR3 runs to 12 residues. V was cut by 3 bases and J by 5 bases, with 8 bases left in between. CDR3 bases: TGCGCCAGCAGCCAGAATAGCGACGAGCAGTACTTC. Translated, it gives CASSQNSDEQYF.

The chain carries TRBV12-3 or TRBV12-4 and TRBJ1-1, with 10 bases identical to TRBD1. The CDR3 spans 12 residues. V was clipped by 5 bases and J by 8 bases; unmatched bases: 2. The CDR3 here is CASSLDRGEAFF. The CDR3 bases are TGTGCCAGCAGTCTGGACAGGGGGGAAGCTTTCTTT.

The rearrangement joins TRBV12-3 or TRBV12-4 to TRBJ1-3; D gene unclear. CDR3 size: 15 residues. Trimming took 4 bases from V and 0 from J, leaving 10 bases between them. This chain's CDR3 is CASSSAWGSGNTIYF. The CDR3 region has the DNA TGTGCCAGCAGTTCCGCATGGGGCTCTGGAAACACCATATATTTT.

The rearrangement links TRBV6-6 to TRBJ2-3; 9 bases are a match to TRBD2. The ends lost 2 bases at V and 3 bases at J; junction bases unmatched: 6. The germline V gene encodes CDR1 MNHNY and CDR2 SVGAGI (reference sequence). CDR3 length: 16 residues. The CDR3 DNA follows: TGTGCCAGCAGTTACCTTAGCGGGAGAGGGACAGATACGCAGTATTTT. Amino acid sequence: CASSYLSGRGTDTQYF.

The gene calls are TRBV9 and TRBJ1-1, with a possible D match to TRBD1 (6 bases). The CDR3 sequence is 16 residues long. The germline V gene encodes CDR1 SGDLS and CDR2 YYNGEE. V was shortened by 3 bases and J by 0 bases, with 15 bases between the two germline ends. CDR3 coding DNA: TGTGCCAGCAGCGCGATACCGGGACATATGAACACTGAAGCTTTCTTT. Its translation: CASSAIPGHMNTEAFF.

The chain couples TRBV11-3 to TRBJ2-1, with D perhaps TRBD1 (5 bases). Trimming removed 7 bases from V and 10 bases from J, with 20 bases in between. Germline CDR1 and CDR2: SGHNT and YENEEA. The CDR3 covers 14 residues. CDR3 nucleotides: TGTGCCAGCACCAATGGGGCTCTTAGGAACGAGCAGTTCTTC. Amino acid sequence: CASTNGALRNEQFF.

This clonotype was picked up a small number of times. The J gene is TRBJ1-2, the V gene TRBV7-9, with TRBD1 matching over 10 bases. Germline V gene sequence: CDR1 SEHNR, CDR2 FQNEAQ (reference sequence). The length of the CDR3 is 16 residues. After removal of 4 bases from V and 7 bases from J, the junction contained 12 bases not matched to a gene. CDR3: CASSSGVGQGGTGYTF. The CDR3 bases are TGTGCCAGCAGCTCCGGGGTCGGACAGGGGGGAACTGGCTACACCTTC.

The V and J genes are TRBV24-1 and TRBJ2-1; a weak D match, TRBD1 (6 bases). CDR1 is KGHDR, CDR2 SFDVKD, per germline. This CDR3 is built from 15 residues. Trimming took 6 bases from V and 0 from J, leaving 11 bases between them. CDR3 coding DNA: TGTGCCACCAGTCTGACAGGAAGCTCCTACAATGAGCAGTTCTTC. Its translation is CATSLTGSSYNEQFF.

The V call is TRBV9, the J call TRBJ1-3; D not certain. This CDR3 contains 16 residues. Germline V gives CDR1 SGDLS, CDR2 YYNGEE. Trimming left V 0 bases short and J 8 bases short, with 18 bases between. The CDR3 protein is CASSVDLAANGDTIYF. The CDR3 DNA reads as TGTGCCAGCAGCGTAGATCTGGCAGCCAACGGAGACACCATATATTTT.

Only a few counts were recorded for this clonotype. The rearrangement joins TRBV5-1 to TRBJ2-7; 12 nucleotides match TRBD2. Germline CDR1 SGHRS, CDR2 YFSETQ. V lost 2 bases and J lost 3; bases outside the gene matches: 3. CDR3 length: 15 amino acids. The CDR3 nucleotides read TGCGCCAGCAGCTTTCGACTAGCGGGAGTCTACGAGCAGTACTTC. As protein: CASSFRLAGVYEQYF.

This clonotype occurred a few times. The V and J genes are TRBV27 and TRBJ2-7; D possibly corresponds to TRBD2 (5 bases). Germline V lookup: CDR1 MNHEY, CDR2 SMNVEV (reference sequence). The germline V and J ends were trimmed by 6 bases and 3 bases, with 15 bases remaining between them. This CDR3 contains 14 residues. CDR3: CASSLRGYDYEQYF. The CDR3 region has the DNA TGTGCCAGCAGCCTCCGGGGATACGACTACGAGCAGTACTTC.

The V and J genes are TRBV18 and TRBJ2-3; 8 bases agree with TRBD2. From germline, CDR1 is KGHSH and CDR2 LQKENI. The V gene end was trimmed by 3 bases and the J gene end by 1 base; junction bases not matched to a gene: 3. The CDR3 totals 15 residues. CDR3 DNA: TGTGCCAGCTCACCGGGACTAGACCGCACAGATACGCAGTATTTT. Protein sequence: CASSPGLDRTDTQYF. Looking up the rest from reference TRBV18 and TRBJ2-3 gives the full variable domain: NAGVMQNPRHLVRRRGQEARLRCSPMKGHSHVYWYRQLPEEGLKFMVYLQKENIIDESGMPKERFSAEFPKEGPSILRIQQVVRGDSAAYFCASSPGLDRTDTQYFGPGTRLTVL.

J is TRBJ1-3 and V is TRBV3-1; no clear D gene. This CDR3 comprises 15 residues. The germline V gene encodes CDR1 LGHDT and CDR2 YNNKEL (reference sequence). V shed 1 base and J shed 0 bases, with 7 bases lying between them. The CDR3, as DNA: TGTGCCAGCAGCCAAGGCCTACACTCTGGAAACACCATATATTTT. This encodes CASSQGLHSGNTIYF.

This chain connects TRBV7-9 to TRBJ2-7, with unresolved D. The V gene lost 3 bases and the J gene lost 4 bases, with 10 bases spanning the gap. Per the germline V gene, CDR1 is SEHNR and CDR2 is FQNEAQ (reference sequence). The CDR3 spans 13 residues. The CDR3 region has the DNA TGTGCCAGCAGCTTGGACCCTGAGTACGAGCAGTACTTC. This sequence encodes CASSLDPEYEQYF.

The J gene is TRBJ1-1, the V gene TRBV7-9, with 7 bases that match TRBD1. This CDR3 contains 15 residues. Looked up from germline, CDR1 is SEHNR and CDR2 is FQNEAQ (reference sequence). The trim removed 5 bases at V and 4 bases at J, leaving 10 bases unmatched. CDR3 DNA sequence: TGTGCCAGCAGCGGAGAGGGACAGCCAGGCACTGAAGCTTTCTTT. Protein: CASSGEGQPGTEAFF.

This clonotype was counted a few times. The rearrangement uses TRBV11-3 and TRBJ2-1, with a weak D call TRBD2 (6 bases). The CDR3 totals 13 residues. Germline V CDR1 and CDR2: SGHNT, YENEEA. V gave up 2 bases and J gave up 7 bases, with 9 bases separating them. CDR3 loop: CASSLTEGNEQFF. CDR3 coding DNA: TGTGCCAGCAGCTTAACGGAGGGGAATGAGCAGTTCTTC.

The chain is built from TRBV29-1 and TRBJ2-7; the D call may be TRBD1 or TRBD2 (5 bases each). Trimming pared 4 bases from V and 1 base from J, leaving 11 bases between. CDR1 SQVTM and CDR2 ANQGSEA come from the germline V gene. This CDR3 region has 13 residues. CDR3 sequence reads: CSVGGTGSYEQYF. The DNA for the CDR3 is TGCAGCGTTGGTGGGACGGGTTCCTACGAGCAGTACTTC.

This clonotype was observed a few times. The genes are TRBV12-3 or TRBV12-4 and TRBJ2-1; 7 bases agree with TRBD2. This CDR3 region has 15 residues. Trimming at V came to 4 bases and at J to 7 bases, leaving 10 bases not matched to a gene. The chain's CDR3 is CASSSLGGVRNEQFF. CDR3 nucleotide sequence: TGTGCCAGCAGTTCTCTGGGGGGGGTTCGGAATGAGCAGTTCTTC.

This clonotype was recorded a few times. The chain recombines TRBV30 with TRBJ2-5; TRBD1 matches at 10 bases. The CDR3 is 13 amino acids. The germline V gene encodes CDR1 GTSNPN and CDR2 SVGIG (reference sequence). V dropped 4 bases and J dropped 5; count of bases not matched to a gene: 4. CDR3 nucleotide sequence: TGTGCCTGGAACAGGGACAGGGGTGAGACCCAGTACTTC. Translating gives CAWNRDRGETQYF.

This clonotype came up many times. The gene calls are TRBV7-2 and TRBJ2-5; D might be TRBD1 or TRBD2, each matching 6 bases. The germline V and J ends were trimmed by 5 bases and 2 bases, with 15 bases remaining between them. CDR3 size: 15 residues. Germline lookup yields CDR1 SGHTA and CDR2 FQGNSA. The CDR3, as DNA: TGTGCCAGCAGCCCCCGGAGGGGGTTACAAGAGACCCAGTACTTC. This translates into CASSPRRGLQETQYF.

The genes are TRBV9 and TRBJ2-7; D is possibly TRBD1 (6 bases). Germline V gene data show CDR1 as SGDLS and CDR2 as YYNGEE. The V and J ends lost 4 bases and 7 bases respectively, with 15 bases between them. This CDR3 region has 13 residues. CDR3 DNA: TGTGCCAGCAGCCCCACAGGGCGGGCAGAGCAGTACTTC. This translates into CASSPTGRAEQYF.

The rearrangement links TRBV2 to TRBJ2-5; D is perhaps TRBD2 (6 bases). CDR3 length: 13 residues. The V gene's germline CDR1 is SNHLY and CDR2 FYNNEI. The V end was cut by 6 bases, the J end by 2 bases, with 10 bases between. In DNA form, the CDR3 reads TGTGCCAGCAGGGGAGGCGGGCAAGAGACCCAGTACTTC. Translated: CASRGGGQETQYF. Looking up the rest from reference TRBV2 and TRBJ2-5 gives the full variable domain: EPEVTQTPSHQVTQMGQEVILRCVPISNHLYFYWYRQILGQKVEFLVSFYNNEISEKSEIFDDQFSVERPDGSNFTLKIRSTKLEDSAMYFCASRGGGQETQYFGPGTRLLVL.

The chain recombines TRBV11-2 with TRBJ2-5, with 10 bases aligning to TRBD2. This CDR3 is built from 16 residues. With 3 bases clipped from V and 5 bases from J, the junction kept 9 bases outside the gene matches. Germline values: CDR1 SGHAT, CDR2 FQNNGV. CDR3 residues: CASSFGLAGVQETQYF. DNA of the CDR3: TGTGCCAGCAGCTTTGGCCTAGCGGGAGTACAGGAGACCCAGTACTTC.

This clonotype occurred many times. The rearrangement joins TRBV12-3 or TRBV12-4 to TRBJ1-1; D gene unclear. Between the trimmed V and J ends, which lost 4 bases and 1 base, there was a span of 13 bases. The CDR3 is 15 residues long. CDR3: CASSSAWTGNTEAFF. CDR3 coding DNA: TGTGCCAGCAGTTCGGCCTGGACGGGGAACACTGAAGCTTTCTTT.